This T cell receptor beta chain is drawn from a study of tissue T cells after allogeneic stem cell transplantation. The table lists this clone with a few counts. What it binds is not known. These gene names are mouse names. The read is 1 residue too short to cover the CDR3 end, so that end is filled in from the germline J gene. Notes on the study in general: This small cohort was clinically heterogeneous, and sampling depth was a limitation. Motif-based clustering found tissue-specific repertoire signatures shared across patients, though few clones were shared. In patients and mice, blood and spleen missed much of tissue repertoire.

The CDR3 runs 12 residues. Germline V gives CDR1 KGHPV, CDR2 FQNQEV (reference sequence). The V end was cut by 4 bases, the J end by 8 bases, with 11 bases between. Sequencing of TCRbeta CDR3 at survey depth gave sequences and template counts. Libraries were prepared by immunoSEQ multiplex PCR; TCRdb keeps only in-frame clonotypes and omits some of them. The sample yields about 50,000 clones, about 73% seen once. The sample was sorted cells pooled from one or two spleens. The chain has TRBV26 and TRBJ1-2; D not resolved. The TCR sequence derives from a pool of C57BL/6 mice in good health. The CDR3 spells CASSPRWEDYTF. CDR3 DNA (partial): TGTGCCAGCAGTCCCCGGTGGGAGGACTACACC.